A selection of T cell receptor beta chains follows, all from one sample in a study of blood T cell repertoires in COVID-19. TCRdb's table, derived via immunoSEQ multiplex PCR, lists solely in-frame clones and lacks some. The sample contains about 160,000 clones, roughly 85% of which appear only once. Sequences were obtained from peripheral blood. These receptors came from a man aged 35-49 years with acute or convalescent COVID-19. The CDR3 runs from the conserved cysteine through the conserved F or W. A D gene is named only where the DNA matches it firmly. Clone size appears in some rows only: once, few, many, or a class for an expanded clone.

v_gene: TRBV6-5
j_gene: TRBJ2-2
abundance: -
d_gene: -
CDR3nt: TGTGCCAGCAGCCGCCAGGGTACGAACACCGGGGAGCTGTTTTTT
CDR3aa: CASSRQGTNTGELFF

v_gene: TRBV18
j_gene: TRBJ1-5
abundance: -
d_gene: -
CDR3nt: TGTGCCAGCTCACCACCGAGGCACCCCAAAGTCCGGCCCCAGCATTTT
CDR3aa: CASSPPRHPKVRPQHF

v_gene: TRBV7-3
j_gene: TRBJ2-3
abundance: -
d_gene: -
CDR3nt: TGTGCCAGCATCTGGGGCCCCAGGAATACTAGCACAGATACGCAGTATTTT
CDR3aa: CASIWGPRNTSTDTQYF

v_gene: TRBV7-3
j_gene: TRBJ2-1
abundance: once
d_gene: -
CDR3nt: TGTGCCAGCAGCTTTAGTCAGGGGCATGAGCAGTTCTTC
CDR3aa: CASSFSQGHEQFF

v_gene: TRBV30
j_gene: TRBJ2-3
abundance: -
d_gene: TRBD1
CDR3nt: TGTGCCTGCGACAGGGATAGCACAGATACGCAGTATTTT
CDR3aa: CACDRDSTDTQYF

v_gene: TRBV18
j_gene: TRBJ1-1
abundance: once
d_gene: TRBD1
CDR3nt: TGTGCCAGCTCAGGAACACAGGGGGCATCGGTAAGGGACACTGAAGCTTTCTTT
CDR3aa: CASSGTQGASVRDTEAFF

v_gene: TRBV28
j_gene: TRBJ1-2
abundance: -
d_gene: -
CDR3nt: TGTGCCAGCAGTTGGACCGGGAGGGGTTATGGCTACACCTTC
CDR3aa: CASSWTGRGYGYTF

v_gene: TRBV5-1
j_gene: TRBJ2-2
abundance: -
d_gene: TRBD2
CDR3nt: TGCGCCAGCAGCCTCGTAGCGGGGAATGCGAACACCGGGGAGCTGTTTTTT
CDR3aa: CASSLVAGNANTGELFF

v_gene: TRBV6-2/TRBV6-3
j_gene: TRBJ1-5
abundance: -
d_gene: TRBD1
CDR3nt: TGTGCCAGCAGTCAAACGGGACAGGGTGGACAGCCCCAGCATTTT
CDR3aa: CASSQTGQGGQPQHF

v_gene: TRBV13
j_gene: TRBJ1-3
abundance: -
d_gene: -
CDR3nt: TGTGCCAGCTCTCAGGGGCTACGCTCTGGAAACACCATATATTTT
CDR3aa: CASSQGLRSGNTIYF

v_gene: TRBV10-3
j_gene: TRBJ2-3
abundance: -
d_gene: TRBD1
CDR3nt: TGTGCCATCAGTGAGTCGGGACAGCTCACAGATACGCAGTATTTT
CDR3aa: CAISESGQLTDTQYF

v_gene: TRBV27
j_gene: TRBJ1-2
abundance: -
d_gene: -
CDR3nt: TGTGCCAGCAGTGCCCGACAGGACCTGAACTATGGCTACACCTTC
CDR3aa: CASSARQDLNYGYTF

v_gene: TRBV7-9
j_gene: TRBJ1-6
abundance: -
d_gene: TRBD1
CDR3nt: TGTGCCAGCAGCTGGGACAGGGGGCTTGAATGGGATAATTCACCCCTCCACTTT
CDR3aa: CASSWDRGLEWDNSPLHF

v_gene: TRBV19
j_gene: TRBJ1-1
abundance: -
d_gene: -
CDR3nt: TGTGCCAGTAGCCTCCGGGGGTGGACGAACACTGAAGCTTTCTTT
CDR3aa: CASSLRGWTNTEAFF

v_gene: TRBV27
j_gene: TRBJ2-7
abundance: -
d_gene: -
CDR3nt: TGTGCCAGCAGTTTCGACAGGAGACCCGGCTCCTACGAGCAGTACTTC
CDR3aa: CASSFDRRPGSYEQYF

v_gene: TRBV5-1
j_gene: TRBJ2-7
abundance: -
d_gene: TRBD1
CDR3nt: TGCGCCAGCAGCTCGGACAGGGGGGACTACGAGCAGTACTTC
CDR3aa: CASSSDRGDYEQYF

v_gene: TRBV5-8
j_gene: TRBJ2-5
abundance: -
d_gene: -
CDR3nt: TGTGCCAGCAGCTTGGGACATCCCCAAGAGACCCAGTACTTC
CDR3aa: CASSLGHPQETQYF

v_gene: TRBV11-2
j_gene: TRBJ2-3
abundance: -
d_gene: TRBD2
CDR3nt: TGTGCCAGCAGCTTAGGACTAGCGGGGATAGATACGCAGTATTTT
CDR3aa: CASSLGLAGIDTQYF

v_gene: TRBV6-1
j_gene: TRBJ2-3
abundance: -
d_gene: -
CDR3nt: TGTGCCAGCAGCGACGGACTGTCCTTGGCAGATACGCAGTATTTT
CDR3aa: CASSDGLSLADTQYF

v_gene: TRBV7-3
j_gene: TRBJ1-1
abundance: -
d_gene: -
CDR3nt: TGTGCCAGCAGCTTAATGTCCTCGAACACTGAAGCTTTCTTT
CDR3aa: CASSLMSSNTEAFF

v_gene: TRBV6-2/TRBV6-3
j_gene: TRBJ2-7
abundance: once
d_gene: TRBD1
CDR3nt: TGTGCCAGCAGTCCGGGACAGGGGTGGTCCGAGCAGTACTTC
CDR3aa: CASSPGQGWSEQYF

v_gene: TRBV5-4
j_gene: TRBJ1-2
abundance: -
d_gene: TRBD1
CDR3nt: TGTGCCAGCAGCTCCCGGGACAGGCCCTATGGCTACACCTTC
CDR3aa: CASSSRDRPYGYTF

v_gene: TRBV30
j_gene: TRBJ2-7
abundance: -
d_gene: TRBD2
CDR3nt: TGTGCCTCCAGCCCAGCGGGGGACGAGCAGTACTTC
CDR3aa: CASSPAGDEQYF

v_gene: TRBV6-6
j_gene: TRBJ1-5
abundance: -
d_gene: TRBD1
CDR3nt: TGTGCCAGCAGCTCCGGGACAGTAAATCAGCCCCAGCATTTT
CDR3aa: CASSSGTVNQPQHF

v_gene: TRBV18
j_gene: TRBJ2-7
abundance: -
d_gene: -
CDR3nt: TGTGCCAGCTCACCGTACCAAACAGACGGTTCCTACGAGCAGTACTTC
CDR3aa: CASSPYQTDGSYEQYF

v_gene: TRBV7-8
j_gene: TRBJ1-1
abundance: -
d_gene: -
CDR3nt: TGTGCCAGCACCCCCGTATCGGGGAGAACTGAAGCTTTCTTT
CDR3aa: CASTPVSGRTEAFF

v_gene: TRBV4-2
j_gene: TRBJ2-2
abundance: -
d_gene: -
CDR3nt: TGTGCCAGCAGCCAAGAAGCACTCACCACCGGGGAGCTGTTTTTT
CDR3aa: CASSQEALTTGELFF